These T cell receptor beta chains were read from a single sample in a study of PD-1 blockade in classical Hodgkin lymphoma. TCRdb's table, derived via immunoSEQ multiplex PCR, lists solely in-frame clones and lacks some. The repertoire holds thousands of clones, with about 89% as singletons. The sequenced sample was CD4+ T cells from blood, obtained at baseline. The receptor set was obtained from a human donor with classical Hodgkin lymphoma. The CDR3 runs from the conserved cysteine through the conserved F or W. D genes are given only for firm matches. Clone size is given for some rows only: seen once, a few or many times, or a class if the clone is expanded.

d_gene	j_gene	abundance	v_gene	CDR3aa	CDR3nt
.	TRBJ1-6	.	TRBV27	CASSPRPYNSPLHF	TGTGCCAGCAGCCCGCGGCCCTATAATTCACCCCTCCACTTT
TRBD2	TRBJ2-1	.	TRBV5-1	CASSPTSGSINEQFF	TGCGCCAGCAGCCCAACTAGCGGGAGCATTAATGAGCAGTTCTTC
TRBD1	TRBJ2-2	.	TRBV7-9	CASSLQGAGELFF	TGTGCCAGCAGCTTACAGGGGGCCGGGGAGCTGTTTTTT
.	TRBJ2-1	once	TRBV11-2	CASSLDTRNGYNEQFF	TGTGCCAGCAGCTTAGATACCCGGAATGGGTACAATGAGCAGTTCTTC
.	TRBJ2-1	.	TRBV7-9	CASSPPGTYNEQFF	TGTGCCAGCAGCCCCCCAGGGACCTACAATGAGCAGTTCTTC
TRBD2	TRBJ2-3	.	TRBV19	CASSTGTSDLDTQYF	TGTGCCAGTAGTACGGGGACTAGCGATCTAGATACGCAGTATTTT
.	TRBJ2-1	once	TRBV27	CASSARGAYNEQFF	TGTGCCAGCAGTGCTAGGGGGGCCTACAATGAGCAGTTCTTC
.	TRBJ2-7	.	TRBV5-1	CASSLEGFSYEQYF	TGCGCCAGCAGCTTGGAAGGGTTCTCCTACGAGCAGTACTTC
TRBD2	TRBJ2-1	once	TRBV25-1	CASSESFLAGNEQFF	TGTGCCAGCAGTGAATCTTTCCTAGCGGGAAATGAGCAGTTCTTC
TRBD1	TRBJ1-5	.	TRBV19	CASTGTGGVGSNQPQHF	TGTGCCAGTACCGGGACAGGGGGTGTAGGTAGCAATCAGCCCCAGCATTTT
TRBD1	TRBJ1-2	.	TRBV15	CATSMIRQTGSYGYTF	TGTGCCACCAGCATGATAAGACAGACAGGGAGCTATGGCTACACCTTC
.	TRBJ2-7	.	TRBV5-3	CARSNQTLTFYEQYF	TGTGCCAGAAGCAACCAGACCCTAACCTTCTACGAGCAGTACTTC
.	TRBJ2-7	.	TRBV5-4	CASSLWGDEQYF	TGTGCCAGCAGCTTGTGGGGGGACGAGCAGTACTTC
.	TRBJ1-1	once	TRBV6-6	CASSRILAEAFF	TGTGCCAGCTCGCGCATTTTGGCTGAAGCTTTCTTT
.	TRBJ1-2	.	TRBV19	CASRIRGNNYGYTF	TGTGCCAGTAGAATCAGGGGTAATAACTATGGCTACACCTTC
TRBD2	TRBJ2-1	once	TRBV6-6	CASSSPGTRGYNEQFF	TGTGCCAGCAGTTCCCCCGGGACTAGAGGCTACAATGAGCAGTTCTTC
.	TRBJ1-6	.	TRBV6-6	CASSYRGGVNSPLHF	TGTGCCAGCAGTTACCGAGGGGGTGTGAATTCACCCCTCCACTTT
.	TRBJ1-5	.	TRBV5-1	CASSFGTGQPQHF	TGCGCCAGCAGCTTCGGGACTGGACAGCCCCAGCATTTT
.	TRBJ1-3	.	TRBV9	CASSPGSPYSGNTIYF	TGTGCCAGCAGCCCCGGTTCACCGTACTCTGGAAACACCATATATTTT